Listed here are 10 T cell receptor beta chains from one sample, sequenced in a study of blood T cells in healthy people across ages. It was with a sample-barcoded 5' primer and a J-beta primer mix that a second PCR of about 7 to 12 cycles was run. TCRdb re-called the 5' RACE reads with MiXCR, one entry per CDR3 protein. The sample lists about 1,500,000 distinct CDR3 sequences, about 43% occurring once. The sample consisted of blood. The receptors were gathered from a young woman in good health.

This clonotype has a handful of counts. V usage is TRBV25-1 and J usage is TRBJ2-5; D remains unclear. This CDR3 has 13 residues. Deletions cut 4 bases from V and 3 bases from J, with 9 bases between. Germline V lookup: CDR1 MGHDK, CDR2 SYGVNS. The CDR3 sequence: CASSADAEETQYF. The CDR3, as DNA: TGTGCCAGCAGTGCGGACGCCGAAGAGACCCAGTACTTC.

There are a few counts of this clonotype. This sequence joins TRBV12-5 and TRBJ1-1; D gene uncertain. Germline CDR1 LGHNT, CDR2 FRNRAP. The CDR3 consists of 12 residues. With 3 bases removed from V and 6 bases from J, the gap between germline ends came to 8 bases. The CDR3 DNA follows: TGTGCTAGTGGTTTCCCCTCCGCTGAAGCTTTCTTT. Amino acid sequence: CASGFPSAEAFF.

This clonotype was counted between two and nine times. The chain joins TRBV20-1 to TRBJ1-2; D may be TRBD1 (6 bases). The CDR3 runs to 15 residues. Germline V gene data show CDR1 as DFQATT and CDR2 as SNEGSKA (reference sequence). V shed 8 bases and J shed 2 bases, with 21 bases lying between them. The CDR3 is CSRRLEGGQNYGYTF. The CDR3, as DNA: TGCAGTCGACGACTCGAAGGGGGTCAGAACTATGGCTACACCTTC.

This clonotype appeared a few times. CDR3 region: CASSSGPASGYTF. The CDR3, as DNA: TGTGCCAGCAGTTCCGGGCCCGCTAGCGGCTACACCTTC. This chain connects TRBV12-3 or TRBV12-4 to TRBJ1-2; D is ambiguous. The V end was cut by 4 bases, the J end by 8 bases, with 14 bases between. CDR3 size: 13 residues.

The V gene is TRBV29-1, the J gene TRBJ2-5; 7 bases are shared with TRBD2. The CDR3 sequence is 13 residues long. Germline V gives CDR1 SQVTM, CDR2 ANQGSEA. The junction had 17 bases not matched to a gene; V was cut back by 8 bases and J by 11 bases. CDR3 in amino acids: CSFHPGGSYEQYF. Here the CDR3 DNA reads TGCAGCTTCCACCCGGGGGGTTCCTATGAGCAGTACTTC.

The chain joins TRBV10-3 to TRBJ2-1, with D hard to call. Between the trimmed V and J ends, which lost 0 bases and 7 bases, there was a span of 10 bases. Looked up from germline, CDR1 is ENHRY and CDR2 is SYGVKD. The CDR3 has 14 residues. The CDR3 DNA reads TGTGCCATCAGTGAGTCGATCGTGCGGAATGAGCAGTTCTTC. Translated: CAISESIVRNEQFF.

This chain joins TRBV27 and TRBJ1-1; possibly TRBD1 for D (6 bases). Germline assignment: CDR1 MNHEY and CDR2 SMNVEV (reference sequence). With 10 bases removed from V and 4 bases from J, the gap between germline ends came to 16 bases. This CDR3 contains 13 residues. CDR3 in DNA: TGTGCCATCGGACAGAGTTCAGGCACTGAAGCTTTCTTT. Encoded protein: CAIGQSSGTEAFF.

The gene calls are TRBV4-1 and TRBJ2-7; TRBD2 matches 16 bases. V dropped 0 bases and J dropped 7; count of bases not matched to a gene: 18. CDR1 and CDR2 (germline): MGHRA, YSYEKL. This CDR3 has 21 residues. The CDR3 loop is CASSQDFGGTSGRAKNNEQYF. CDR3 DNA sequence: TGCGCCAGCAGCCAAGATTTTGGAGGGACTAGCGGGAGGGCCAAGAACAATGAGCAGTACTTC.

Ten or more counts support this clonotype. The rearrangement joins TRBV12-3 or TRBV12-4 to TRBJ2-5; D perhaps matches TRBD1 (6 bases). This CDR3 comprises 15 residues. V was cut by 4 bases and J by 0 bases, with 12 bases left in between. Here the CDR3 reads CASSSLDRHQETQYF. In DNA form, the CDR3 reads TGTGCCAGCAGTTCACTAGACAGGCACCAAGAGACCCAGTACTTC.

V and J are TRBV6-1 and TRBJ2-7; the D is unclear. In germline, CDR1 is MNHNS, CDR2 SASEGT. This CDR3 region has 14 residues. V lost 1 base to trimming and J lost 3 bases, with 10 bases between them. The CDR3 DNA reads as TGTGCCAGCAGTGAAGTTTCAGAGATCTACGAGCAGTACTTC. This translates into CASSEVSEIYEQYF.